This T cell receptor (beta chain) was obtained from a study of T cells in Graves' hyperthyroidism and ophthalmopathy. Authors of the study amplified TCR beta CDR3 regions from RNA transcripts. An initial round of RT-PCR targeting the TCR CDR3 relied on the HTBI primer set. TCRdb re-called the multiplex PCR reads through MiXCR, storing one row per CDR3 protein. The sample has roughly 280,000 distinct CDR3 sequences; about 20% are singletons. This CDR3 contains 15 residues. Trimming took 4 bases from V and 4 from J, leaving 15 bases between them. Germline V gene lookup returns CDR1 SGHAT and CDR2 FQDESV (reference sequence). Study results and caveats: Ophthalmopathy was identified by the model a median roughly six months ahead of onset.

As regards this clonotype: Its matching antigen is unknown.

The material sequenced was blood. The clonotype was recovered from a young man with Graves' ophthalmopathy. The gene calls are TRBV11-1 and TRBJ2-3; D may be TRBD1 or TRBD2 (5 bases each). The CDR3 coding sequence is TGTGCCAGCAGCTCCCTAAAGCGAGGGGCAGATACGCAGTATTTT. The encoded protein is CASSSLKRGADTQYF.